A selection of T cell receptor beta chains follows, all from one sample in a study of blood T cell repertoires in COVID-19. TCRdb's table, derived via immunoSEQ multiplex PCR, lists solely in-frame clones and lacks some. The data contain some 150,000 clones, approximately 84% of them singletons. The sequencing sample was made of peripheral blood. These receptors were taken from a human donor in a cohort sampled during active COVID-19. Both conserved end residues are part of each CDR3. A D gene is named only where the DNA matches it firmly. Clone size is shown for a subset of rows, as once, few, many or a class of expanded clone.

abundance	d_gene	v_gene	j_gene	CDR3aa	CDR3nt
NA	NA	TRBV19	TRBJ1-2	CASSNDRVYGYTF	TGTGCCAGTAGTAATGACAGAGTCTATGGCTACACCTTC
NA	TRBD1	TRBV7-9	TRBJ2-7	CASSFRTGSYEQYF	TGTGCCAGCAGCTTCCGGACAGGATCCTACGAGCAGTACTTC
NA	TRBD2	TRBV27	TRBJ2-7	CASSLLSGGLSYEQYF	TGTGCCAGCAGTCTTCTGAGCGGGGGCCTCTCCTACGAGCAGTACTTC
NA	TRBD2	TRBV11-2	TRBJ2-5	CASSLNPGGLKETQYF	TGTGCCAGCAGCTTAAATCCGGGGGGGCTGAAAGAGACCCAGTACTTC
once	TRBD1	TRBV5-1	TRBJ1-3	CASSWGQDSGNTIYF	TGCGCCAGCAGCTGGGGACAGGACTCTGGAAACACCATATATTTT
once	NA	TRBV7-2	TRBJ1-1	CASSLAYSLNTEAFF	TGTGCCAGCAGCTTAGCGTACAGCTTGAACACTGAAGCTTTCTTT
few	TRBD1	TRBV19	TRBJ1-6	CASSIAGTVNSPLHF	TGTGCCAGTAGTATAGCCGGGACAGTCAATTCACCCCTCCACTTT
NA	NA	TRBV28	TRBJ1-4	CASRSGSLRGLNEKLFF	TGTGCCAGCAGGTCGGGGTCGCTCAGGGGTCTTAATGAAAAACTGTTTTTT
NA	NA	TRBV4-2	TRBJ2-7	CASSQGGGRQSYEQYF	TGTGCCAGCAGCCAAGGGGGCGGCAGGCAGTCCTACGAGCAGTACTTC
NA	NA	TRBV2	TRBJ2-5	CASSTLLRETQYF	TGTGCCAGCAGTACCCTACTAAGGGAGACCCAGTACTTC